The rows below give T cell receptor beta chains drawn from one sample of a study of blood T cell repertoires in COVID-19. Using immunoSEQ multiplex PCR, the repertoire was profiled, and TCRdb retains in-frame clones only, with some absent. Counted here are about 230,000 clones, around four fifths occurring once; the ten biggest clones make up under 30%. The sample was peripheral blood. Every receptor here comes from a man aged 35-49 years with acute or convalescent COVID-19. CDR3s include the opening cysteine and the closing phenylalanine or tryptophan. Each record gives: V gene, D gene, clone size, J gene, CDR3 DNA, CDR3 protein. D genes are given only for firm matches. Some rows have no size entry. The others give once, few or many, or a class for an expanded clone.

>TRBV14|NA|NA|TRBJ2-1
TGTGCCAGCAGCCCACAGGGCTACTCCTACAATGAGCAGTTCTTC
CASSPQGYSYNEQFF
>TRBV3-1/TRBV3-2|NA|NA|TRBJ2-7
TGTGCCAGCAGCCCTGTAGCGTTACCAACCTACGAGCAGTACTTC
CASSPVALPTYEQYF
>TRBV12-5|NA|once|TRBJ1-2
TGTGCTAGTGGTTTGGCGGGGAACTATGGCTACACCTTC
CASGLAGNYGYTF
>TRBV4-1|NA|NA|TRBJ2-3
TGCGCCAGCAGCCCCAGGTATCGAGCGGAGGGAGCAGATACGCAGTATTTT
CASSPRYRAEGADTQYF
>TRBV6-2/TRBV6-3|TRBD2|NA|TRBJ2-3
TGTGCCAGCAGTTACTCCCTGGCTAGCGGGACGACAGATACGCAGTATTTT
CASSYSLASGTTDTQYF
>TRBV19|TRBD1|NA|TRBJ1-2
TGTGCCAGCCAAGACCACCGACCCACCGGGACAGGGGCCACCTTC
CASQDHRPTGTGATF
>TRBV12-3/TRBV12-4|NA|NA|TRBJ2-3
TGTGCCAGCAACTCTCCATACACAGATACGCAGTATTTT
CASNSPYTDTQYF
>TRBV19|NA|NA|TRBJ1-1
TGTGCCAGTAGTATAGATCGCGGGGCTCGGAACACTGAAGCTTTCTTT
CASSIDRGARNTEAFF
>TRBV14|TRBD2|once|TRBJ2-3
TGTGCCAGCAGCCAAGATCCTAGCGGGAGGGCCATAGATACGCAGTATTTT
CASSQDPSGRAIDTQYF
>TRBV6-2/TRBV6-3|TRBD2|NA|TRBJ2-3
TGTGCCAGCAGCCCGGGACTAGCGGGAGCTATAGGAGATACGCAGTATTTT
CASSPGLAGAIGDTQYF
>TRBV29-1|NA|NA|TRBJ1-1
TGCAGCGTGGAGGAGACTGAAGCTTTCTTT
CSVEETEAFF
>TRBV18|TRBD1|NA|TRBJ1-1
TGTGCCAGCTCCCAGGGGGAAAACACTGAAGCTTTCTTT
CASSQGENTEAFF
>TRBV20-1|NA|once|TRBJ1-2
TGCAGTGCTAGAGATTCGTTTGGCTACACCTTC
CSARDSFGYTF
>TRBV9|NA|few|TRBJ1-2
TGTGCCAGCAGCGTAGGTGGAGGAGAGTATGGCTACACCTTC
CASSVGGGEYGYTF
>TRBV18|TRBD1|NA|TRBJ1-2
TGTGCCAGCTCACCAACAGGGGAAGGCTATGGCTACACCTTC
CASSPTGEGYGYTF
>TRBV24-1|NA|NA|TRBJ2-3
TGTGCCACCAGTGAAAGAGATTTCGCAGATACGCAGTATTTT
CATSERDFADTQYF
>TRBV7-9|TRBD1|NA|TRBJ1-1
TGTGCCAGCAGCCAACAGGGGGCGAGCACTGAAGCTTTCTTT
CASSQQGASTEAFF
>TRBV5-1|TRBD2|NA|TRBJ2-5
TGCGCCAGCAGCTTCTCTAGCGGGAAGGAGACCCAGTACTTC
CASSFSSGKETQYF
>TRBV6-5|NA|NA|TRBJ2-1
TGTGCCAGCAGGGGAGGCAATGAGCAGTTCTTC
CASRGGNEQFF
>TRBV9|TRBD2|NA|TRBJ2-7
TGTGCCAGCAGCCCGAGGGGACTAGCGGGAGGGCCCTACAACTACGAGCAGTACTTC
CASSPRGLAGGPYNYEQYF
>TRBV7-9|TRBD1|NA|TRBJ1-2
TGTGCCAGCAGCTTTTCGGGACAGGGCAGCGGCTACACCTTC
CASSFSGQGSGYTF
>TRBV10-3|NA|NA|TRBJ2-1
TGTGCCATCGGGGCCCCTGCCGGGACAACCGCCCCCGGGAGGAATGAGCAGTTCTTC
CAIGAPAGTTAPGRNEQFF
>TRBV6-6|NA|NA|TRBJ1-4
TGTGCCAGCAGGGGGGGACCGGCAACTAATGAAAAACTGTTTTTT
CASRGGPATNEKLFF
>TRBV27|TRBD2|NA|TRBJ2-5
TGTGCCAGCAGTTTATCGCCTAGCGGGAGGCCCGAGACCCAGTACTTC
CASSLSPSGRPETQYF
>TRBV21-1|NA|NA|TRBJ2-1
TGTGCCAGCAGCAAGACAGAACAACCCCCCTCCGCCAATGAGCAGTTCTTC
CASSKTEQPPSANEQFF
>TRBV4-1|NA|NA|TRBJ1-5
TGCGCCAGCAGCCAGGAGGCCCTCCCAATCAATCAGCCCCAGCATTTT
CASSQEALPINQPQHF
>TRBV19|TRBD1|few|TRBJ2-5
TGTGCCAGTAGCCTGGACAGGGAAGAGACCCAGTACTTC
CASSLDREETQYF
>TRBV28|NA|NA|TRBJ1-5
TGTGCCAGCAGTTTAAATCGGAATCAGCCCCAGCATTTT
CASSLNRNQPQHF
>TRBV10-3|NA|NA|TRBJ2-5
TGTGCCATCAGGCCAACCGGGAGCCCAGAGACCCAGTACTTC
CAIRPTGSPETQYF
>TRBV5-1|TRBD1|NA|TRBJ2-5
TGCGCCAGCAGCTCCGGGACAGTAGAGACCCAGTACTTC
CASSSGTVETQYF
>TRBV3-1/TRBV3-2|NA|NA|TRBJ2-7
TGTGCCAGCAGCCAAGGTAGGGGGGGAACCTACGAGCAGTACTTC
CASSQGRGGTYEQYF
>TRBV6-1|TRBD2|NA|TRBJ2-7
TGTGCCAGCAGTGGACTAGGCGGGACTAGCGGTTCCTACGAGCAGTACTTC
CASSGLGGTSGSYEQYF